The present T cell receptor (beta chain) was sequenced within a study of beta chain features in type 1 diabetes. The study's findings and limits: In the patient group, naive, central memory and Treg TCRB repertoires seemed more alike than in the healthy donor group. A possible short-template PCR bias applies equally to patients and controls. A potential influence of HLA type upon TCRB rearrangement remained unresolved herein. TCRB CDR3 length was moderately but significantly reduced in all four CD4+ subsets of Type 1 diabetes patients.

Investigators reverse transcribed all isolated RNA, so they sequenced expressed TCRB transcripts. Here immunoSEQ multiplex PCR was the method, and the copy in TCRdb shows in-frame clones only, minus some. This table has about 320,000 clones, 13% to 15% appearing once. This clone was detected only a few times. As yet, its antigen is unknown. The V gene's germline CDR1 is SGHTA and CDR2 FQGNSA. This CDR3 is built from 14 residues. The V and J ends lost 1 base and 7 bases respectively, with 13 bases between them. This clonotype was obtained from a man aged 25-45 years in good health. This chain links TRBV7-2 with TRBJ2-5; TRBD1 or TRBD2 may be the D gene (5 bases each). The sequenced material came from central memory CD4+ T cells from blood. CDR3 nucleotide sequence: TGTGCCAGCAGCTTAGGGTTGGGGGAGCGGACCCAGTACTTC. Translated, it gives CASSLGLGERTQYF.